This T cell receptor (beta chain) originates from a study of T-cell reconstitution after alpha-beta-depleted transplantation in children. Germline CDR1 and CDR2: DFQATT and SNEGSKA (reference sequence). CDR3 size: 17 residues. J gave up 3 bases and V 1 base, and 6 bases lay outside the gene matches. This clonotype has ten or more counts. Its antigen is currently unknown. During its preparation, the TCRbeta library received unique molecular identifiers. TCRdb re-analysed the PCR reads in MiXCR, keeping a single row per CDR3 protein. The table has around 200,000 distinct CDR3 sequences, approximately 8.4% seen once. Study-level points and caveats: TCRbeta diversity was high at day 60 in some patients (a result of surviving recipient T cells and thymic progenitors). A year post-transplant, T-cell counts and diversity derived mostly from newly produced T cells. About two months after transplant, alpha-beta T cells reportedly came from several hundred expanded graft clones.

The sample in question was PBMCs, mostly from graft donor cells, obtained 360 days after TCRalphabeta/CD19-depleted stem cell transplant. This sequence originates from a male patient aged 2-9 years who had a stem cell transplant for acute myeloid leukemia, so the T cells may come from the graft donor. This rearrangement joins TRBV20-1 to TRBJ2-6; TRBD2 agrees at 10 bases. CDR3: CSARGLAGDFGANVLTF. The CDR3 nucleotides are TGCAGTGCTAGAGGGCTAGCGGGAGACTTTGGGGCCAACGTCCTGACTTTC.